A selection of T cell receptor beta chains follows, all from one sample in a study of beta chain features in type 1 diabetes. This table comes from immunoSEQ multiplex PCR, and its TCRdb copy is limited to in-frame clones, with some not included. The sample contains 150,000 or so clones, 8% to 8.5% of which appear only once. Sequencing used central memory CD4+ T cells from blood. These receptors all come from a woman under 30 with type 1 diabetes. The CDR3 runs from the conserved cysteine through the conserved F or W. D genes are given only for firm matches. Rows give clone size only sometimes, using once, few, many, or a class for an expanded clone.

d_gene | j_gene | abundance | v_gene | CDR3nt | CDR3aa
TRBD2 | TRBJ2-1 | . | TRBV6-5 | TGTGCCAGCAGTTACACTAGCGGATCCTACAATGAGCAGTTCTTC | CASSYTSGSYNEQFF
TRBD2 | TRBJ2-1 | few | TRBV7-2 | TGTGCCAGCAGCTTAGGCCTAGCGGGAGATGAGCAGTTCTTC | CASSLGLAGDEQFF
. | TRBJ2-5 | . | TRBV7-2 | TGTGCCAGCAGCTCTGGACAATATGCGGAGACCCAGTACTTC | CASSSGQYAETQYF
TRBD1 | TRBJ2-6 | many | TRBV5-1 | TGCGCCAGCAGACCCCGGGACAGGGACCTCTCTGGGGCCAACGTCCTGACTTTC | CASRPRDRDLSGANVLTF
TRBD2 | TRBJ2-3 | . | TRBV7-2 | TGTGCCAGCAGGACTAGCGCCAGTGGGAAAGATACGCAGTATTTT | CASRTSASGKDTQYF
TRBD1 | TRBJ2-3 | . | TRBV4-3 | TGCGCCAGCAAGGCACAGGGGGCCACAGATACGCAGTATTTT | CASKAQGATDTQYF
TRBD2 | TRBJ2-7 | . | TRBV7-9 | TGTGCCAGCAGCCGTCCCAGCGGGAGTAGGTACGAGCAGTACTTC | CASSRPSGSRYEQYF
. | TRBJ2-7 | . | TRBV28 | TGTGCCACTATCGGACAGACCTACGAGCAGTACTTC | CATIGQTYEQYF
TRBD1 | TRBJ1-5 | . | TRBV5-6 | TGTGCCAGCAGCGTGGGACAGGGACCGACTCCCCAGCATTTT | CASSVGQGPTPQHF
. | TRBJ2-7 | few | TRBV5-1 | TGCGCCAGCAGCTTGGCCCAGGTCTCCTACGAGCAGTACTTC | CASSLAQVSYEQYF
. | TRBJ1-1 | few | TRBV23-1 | TGCGCCAGCAGTATGCGGCGGAACACTGAAGCTTTCTTT | CASSMRRNTEAFF
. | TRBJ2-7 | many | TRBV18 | TGTGCCAGCTCACCGCAGGGCGGCCCCTACGAGCAGTACTTC | CASSPQGGPYEQYF
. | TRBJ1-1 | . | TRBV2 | TGTGCCAGCAGTAAGCAGGGTGGGGCTGAAGCTTTCTTT | CASSKQGGAEAFF
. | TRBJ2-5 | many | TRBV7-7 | TGTGCTAGCAGCCACGGGAGTCGGGAGACCCAGTACTTC | CASSHGSRETQYF
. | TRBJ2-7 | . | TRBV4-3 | TGCGCCAGCAGCCGATCCGGGAGCTCCTACGAGCAGTACTTC | CASSRSGSSYEQYF
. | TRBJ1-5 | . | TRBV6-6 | TGTGCCAGCAGGGAAGGAGATCAGCCCCAGCATTTT | CASREGDQPQHF
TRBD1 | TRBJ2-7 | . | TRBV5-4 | TGTGCCAGCAGCAGGACAGGCCCTTTTTACGAGCAGTACTTC | CASSRTGPFYEQYF
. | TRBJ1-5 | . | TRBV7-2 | TGTGCCAGCAGCTTAGCGTTCGGGGAGATGCAGCCCCAGCATTTT | CASSLAFGEMQPQHF
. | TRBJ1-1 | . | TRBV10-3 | TGTGCCATCAGTGAGTCGGGGGCGCCAATGAACACTGAAGCTTTCTTT | CAISESGAPMNTEAFF
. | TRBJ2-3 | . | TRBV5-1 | TGCGCCAGCAGCTTCCAGGGCCTTGGCACAGATACGCAGTATTTT | CASSFQGLGTDTQYF
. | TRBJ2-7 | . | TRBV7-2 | TGTGCCAGCAGCTTAGGGCCTGCCGGGGAGCAGTACTTC | CASSLGPAGEQYF
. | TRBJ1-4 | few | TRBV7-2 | TGTGCCAGCAGCCCGAGTCCTTGGGAAAAACTGTTTTTT | CASSPSPWEKLFF
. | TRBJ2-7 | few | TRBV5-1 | TGCGCCAGCAGCTCCCAGGGTGGCGAGCAGTACTTC | CASSSQGGEQYF
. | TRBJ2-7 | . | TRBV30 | TGTGCCTGGAAGGGGATGTCCGGACCTGGCGAGCAGTACTTC | CAWKGMSGPGEQYF
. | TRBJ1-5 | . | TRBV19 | TGTGCCAGTAGTATGGCTTCAGTGAATCAGCCCCAGCATTTT | CASSMASVNQPQHF
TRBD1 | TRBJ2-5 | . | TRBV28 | TGTGCCAGCAGTTCCGGACAGGCCCAAGAGACCCAGTACTTC | CASSSGQAQETQYF
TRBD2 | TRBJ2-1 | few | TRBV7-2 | TGTGCCAGCAGCTTAGTGCTACCCCTAACTAGCGGGAGGGCCGGGGAGCAGTTCTTC | CASSLVLPLTSGRAGEQFF
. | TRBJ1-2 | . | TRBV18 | TGTGCCAGCTCACCTGACAGCCTTAACTATGGCTACACCTTC | CASSPDSLNYGYTF
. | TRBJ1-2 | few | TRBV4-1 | TGCGCCAGCACCCAACTAAGCGGGGGGAGTGGCTACACCTTC | CASTQLSGGSGYTF
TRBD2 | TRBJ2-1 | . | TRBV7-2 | TGTGCCAGCACCGTTGACCCTAGCGGGGGGTTTGAGCAGTTCTTC | CASTVDPSGGFEQFF
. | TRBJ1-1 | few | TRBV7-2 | TGTGCCAGCAGCTTGGACATGAACACTGAAGCTTTCTTT | CASSLDMNTEAFF
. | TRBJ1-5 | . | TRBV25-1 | TGTGCCAGCAGTGCAGGGAGGAATCAGCCCCAGCATTTT | CASSAGRNQPQHF
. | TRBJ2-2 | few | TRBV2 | TGTGCCAGCAGTGGGACGTCGGCGGGGCTGTTTTTT | CASSGTSAGLFF
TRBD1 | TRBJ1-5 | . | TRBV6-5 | TGTGCCAGCAGAGGGACAGGGGCCGGTCAGCCCCAGCATTTT | CASRGTGAGQPQHF
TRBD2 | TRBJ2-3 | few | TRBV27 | TGTGCCAGCACCGCGTCCTGGGCGGGGTCGGGGGGTACGCAGTATTTT | CASTASWAGSGGTQYF
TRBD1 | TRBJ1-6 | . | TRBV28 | TGTGCCAGCAGTCGGGGACAGGGGTCACCCCTCCACTTT | CASSRGQGSPLHF
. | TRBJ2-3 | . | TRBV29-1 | TGCAGCGTCGGGGGAGAGCTCGTCACAGATACGCAGTATTTT | CSVGGELVTDTQYF
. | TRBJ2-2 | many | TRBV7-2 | TGTGCCAGCAGCAAAGACGGGGTGCTGTTTTTT | CASSKDGVLFF
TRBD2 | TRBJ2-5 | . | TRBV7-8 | TGTGCCAGCAGCCGAGGAACTAGCGGGACCCTCCAAGAGACCCAGTACTTC | CASSRGTSGTLQETQYF
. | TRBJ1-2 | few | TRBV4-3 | TGCGCCAGCAGCCAAGTCCCAGGGGCGGGCTATGGCTACACCTTC | CASSQVPGAGYGYTF
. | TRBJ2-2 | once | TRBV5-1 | TGCGCCAGCAGCTGGGACTCCGTCGGGCCCGGGGAGCTGTTTTTT | CASSWDSVGPGELFF
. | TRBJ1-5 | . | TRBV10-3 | TGTGCCATCAGTGAGTCCCGCGCAGGCGATCAGCCCCAGCATTTT | CAISESRAGDQPQHF
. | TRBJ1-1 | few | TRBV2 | TGTGCCACAGCGGGGGGCTCGAACACTGAAGCTTTCTTT | CATAGGSNTEAFF
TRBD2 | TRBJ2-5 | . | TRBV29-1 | TGCAGCGCCGGAGGGTTAGCGGGAGAGACCCAGTACTTC | CSAGGLAGETQYF
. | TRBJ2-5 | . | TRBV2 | TGTGCCAGCAGTGAGCGGGGTCTGACCCAGTACTTC | CASSERGLTQYF
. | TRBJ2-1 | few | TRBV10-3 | TGTGCCATCAGTGAGACGGCGGATGAGCAGTTCTTC | CAISETADEQFF
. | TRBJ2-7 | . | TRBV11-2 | TGTGCCAGCAGCTTAGATCGTGCCTACGAGCAGTACTTC | CASSLDRAYEQYF
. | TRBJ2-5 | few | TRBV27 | TGTGCCAGCAGTTCCAGGGTACGAGAGACCCAGTACTTC | CASSSRVRETQYF